One and the same sample provided the 8 T cell receptor beta chains below, sequenced in a study of blood T cells in healthy people across ages. A J-beta primer mix and a sample-barcoded 5' primer were used in a second PCR of about 7 to 12 cycles. TCRdb reprocessed the 5' RACE reads with MiXCR, giving one entry per CDR3 protein. The sample contains over 1.5 million distinct CDR3 sequences, around 48% of which appear only once. Sequences were obtained from blood. These receptors were obtained from a woman in her forties in good health.

J is TRBJ2-5 and V is TRBV20-1, with D hard to call. Germline V lookup: CDR1 DFQATT, CDR2 SNEGSKA (reference sequence). V dropped 6 bases and J dropped 1 base, with 15 bases sitting between them. The CDR3 spans 14 residues. The CDR3 here is CSALVDTLQETQYF. The CDR3 DNA follows: TGCAGTGCCTTAGTTGACACTCTCCAAGAGACCCAGTACTTC.

The CDR3 spells CASRVWGLQETQYF. In nucleotides, the CDR3 is TGTGCCAGCAGAGTGTGGGGCCTTCAAGAGACCCAGTACTTC. The gene calls are TRBV27 and TRBJ2-5; a possible D gene is TRBD1 (5 bases). Germline CDR1 is MNHEY and CDR2 is SMNVEV (reference sequence). V shed 6 bases and J shed 2 bases, with 13 bases lying between them. The CDR3 extends over 14 amino acids.

This clonotype was seen a handful of times. The rearrangement joins TRBV27 to TRBJ1-5, with 9 bases matching TRBD1. V was pared by 5 bases and J by 1 base, with 3 bases of the junction left unmatched. Per the germline V gene, CDR1 is MNHEY and CDR2 is SMNVEV (reference sequence). The CDR3 has 15 amino acids. The CDR3 loop reads CASSRQGVSNQPQHF. Here the CDR3 DNA reads TGTGCCAGCAGTCGACAGGGGGTAAGCAATCAGCCCCAGCATTTT.

CDR3 residues: CSAVPGTGYNEQFF. CDR3 sequence (DNA): TGCAGTGCTGTACCCGGGACAGGCTACAATGAGCAGTTCTTC. The V and J genes are TRBV20-1 and TRBJ2-1, with 8 bases aligning to TRBD1. The V and J ends lost 5 bases and 3 bases, in that order; junction bases with no gene match: 6. The CDR3 length is 14 residues. CDR1 and CDR2 (germline): DFQATT, SNEGSKA (reference sequence).

CDR3 nucleotide sequence: TGTGCCAGCAGTTACCCCCTAGCGGGGGGGCCTAAGCAGTACTTC. Translation gives CASSYPLAGGPKQYF. The V gene is TRBV6-6, the J gene TRBJ2-7; 12 positions match TRBD2. With 2 bases clipped from V and 8 bases from J, the junction kept 7 bases outside the gene matches. Germline CDR1 is MNHNY and CDR2 is SVGAGI (reference sequence). The CDR3 length is 15 residues.

This rearrangement joins TRBV6-5 to TRBJ2-7; the match to TRBD1 covers 9 bases. CDR1 and CDR2 (germline): MNHEY, SVGAGI. The CDR3 contains 15 residues. With V trimmed by 6 bases and J by 3 bases, 9 bases remained unmatched. The DNA for the CDR3 is TGTGCCAGCAGCCTGGGGACAGGGCCCCTCTACGAGCAGTACTTC. It is translated as CASSLGTGPLYEQYF.

The sample holds a few counts of this clonotype. V usage is TRBV28 and J usage is TRBJ2-6; 12 bases align to TRBD2. CDR1 MDHEN and CDR2 SYDVKM come from the germline V gene. The J segment lost 4 bases and the V segment lost 6 bases, leaving 7 bases of the junction unmatched. This CDR3 spans 17 amino acids. CDR3 protein: CASSGTSGLAGANVLTF. In nucleotides, the CDR3 is TGTGCCAGCAGCGGGACTAGCGGGTTGGCCGGGGCCAACGTCCTGACTTTC.

This clonotype was seen a handful of times. J is TRBJ1-2 and V is TRBV12-3 or TRBV12-4, with 8 bases matching TRBD1. The CDR3 sequence is 15 residues long. J was trimmed by 2 bases and V by 6 bases; bases with no gene match: 8. CDR3 in amino acids: CASSQPDRENYGYTF. The CDR3 bases are TGTGCCAGCAGCCAACCGGACAGGGAGAACTATGGCTACACCTTC.